This T cell receptor beta chain appears in the sequencing data of a study of PD-L1 blockade in urothelial cancer. About the study: Prior regimens of chemotherapy numbered 0 to 3 per patient.

Spike-ins of synthetic TCR analog templates went into each PCR. Measured with immunoSEQ multiplex PCR; TCRdb has only the in-frame clones, and not every one. The sample includes 30,000 to 35,000 clones, around 83% of them seen just once. Trimming cost V 1 base and J 4 bases, with 10 bases left between them. The CDR3 contains 15 residues. From germline, CDR1 is SNHLY and CDR2 FYNNEI. This receptor was identified in a man in his fifties or sixties with urothelial cancer. The input for sequencing was PBMCs, taken around atezolizumab (anti-PD-L1) treatment. This sequence joins TRBV2 and TRBJ2-2; D gene uncertain. CDR3 DNA: TGTGCCAGCAGTGAAGGTAACACTATCACCGGGGAGCTGTTTTTT. It translates to CASSEGNTITGELFF.